Included here is one T cell receptor (beta chain) sequence, with context. This specimen belongs to a study of sequential checkpoint blockade in melanoma. Study-wide background: After both sequences, patients received maintenance nivolumab.

The germline gives CDR1 MRHNA, CDR2 SNTAGT. The ends were cut back, 10 bases at V and 2 bases at J, with 18 bases in the middle. The CDR3 is 15 amino acids. TCRdb keeps only in-frame clones here, not all; method: immunoSEQ multiplex PCR. The sample contains 35,000 to 50,000 clones, 86% of which appear only once. Indicated treatment: randomized to nivolumab then ipilimumab (arm A) or the reverse (arm B). DNA-damaging chemotherapy had not been given to any patient beforehand. PBMC sorting kept live CD3+CD8+ cells without CD19 or CD56. J is TRBJ1-5 and V is TRBV6-4; D is perhaps TRBD1 (5 bases). The sample in question was CD8+ T cells sorted from blood (inferred from file names), obtained from a patient given nivolumab and ipilimumab in sequence. The source of this sequence is a human donor with melanoma. Written as DNA, the CDR3 is TGTGCCACCAAAGGGGTCGTGAAGTGCAATCAGCCCCAGCATTTT. Translating it yields CATKGVVKCNQPQHF.